The clone carrying this TCR beta chain was detected many times. Germline and junction disagree at one end, which may indicate a read error. This sample was included in a study of response to subunit inactivated influenza vaccine. One entry per CDR3 protein, called by TCRdb with MiXCR from the RT-PCR reads. This repertoire shows about 520,000 distinct CDR3 sequences, approximately 7.7% found once; its top ten account for 13%. The receptor was derived from a man between 50 and 69 years old who received an inactivated influenza vaccine. Sequenced here: PBMCs from blood, sampled around 25 months after vaccination.

The CDR3: CASSGGNTEAFF. The DNA for the CDR3 is TGCGCCAGCAGTGGGGGTAACACTGAAGCTTTCTTT. This sequence joins TRBV7-9 and TRBJ1-1; TRBD1 is a possible D gene (5 bases). Germline V gene lookup returns CDR1 SEHNR and CDR2 FQNEAQ (reference sequence). This CDR3 region has 12 residues.